Sequencing of this T cell receptor beta chain was carried out in a study of technical replicates of blood from a handful of donors. CDR3 length: 16 amino acids. V lost 2 bases to trimming and J lost 2 bases; unmatched junction nucleotides: 3. Germline values: CDR1 SGDLS, CDR2 YYNGEE. Clones were sequenced by immunoSEQ multiplex PCR, and TCRdb holds only the in-frame ones, with some missing. The sample records fewer than 85,000 clones, roughly 90% being singletons. The sequence was collected from a human donor in good health. Some clones in this sample may be carry-over from other donors' samples. V is TRBV9 and J is TRBJ2-5, with 13 bases fitting TRBD2. The sequenced material came from PBMCs. CDR3 in DNA: TGTGCCAGCAGCGTCGGGACTAGCGGGGATCAAGAGACCCAGTACTTC. Translation gives CASSVGTSGDQETQYF.